The text below deals with one T cell receptor beta chain. Its specificity is unknown. The data derive from a study of cytomegalovirus exposure and HLA in healthy donors. Overall study findings and caveats: Among TCR beta chains, those listed as cytomegalovirus-associated numbered over 150. Per a later analysis, HLA-associated TCR beta chains showed more clonal expansion than other, equally common TCR beta chains.

Primers for the PCR totalled 60 Vbeta and 13 Jbeta. The repertoire was sequenced with immunoSEQ multiplex PCR; TCRdb's copy has only in-frame clones and lacks some. Recorded for this sample: some 180,000 clones. Sequenced material: PBMCs. The origin of this receptor is a man aged 25 to 45 in good health and CMV-seronegative.

In DNA form, the CDR3 reads TGTGCCAGCAGAAGACTCTCTCCCAGCAGCGAAGCTTTCTTT. It codes for CASRRLSPSSEAFF. The gene calls are TRBV25-1 and TRBJ1-1; D ambiguous. The length of the CDR3 is 14 residues. V shed 6 bases and J shed 8 bases, with 19 bases lying between them. CDR1 and CDR2 from the germline V gene are MGHDK and SYGVNS.